This TCR beta chain came from a study of identical twins. Study results and caveats: Memory repertoires lacked the insertion deficit that abundant cord blood beta clonotypes showed. Interpretation of the results relied on cross-sectional statistical analysis and not on following the same donors.

The CDR3 consists of 13 residues. Per germline, CDR1 MDHEN and CDR2 SYDVKM. V lost 8 bases, J lost 3 bases, and 6 bases stayed unmatched. Of note for this clonotype: What it recognizes is unknown.

TCRdb used MiXCR to reprocess the 5' RACE reads, holding one entry per CDR3 protein. The repertoire holds roughly 630,000 distinct CDR3 sequences, 7.1% seen once, with less than 2% in the top ten. This same sample was also taken into another study, of yellow fever vaccine responses in identical twins.

The receptor's source is a woman under 30 in good health. Sequenced input: PBMCs. The J gene is TRBJ1-1, the V gene TRBV28; 7 positions agree with TRBD1. The CDR3 DNA is TGTGCCAGCCAGGGCAGGGGGGACACTGAAGCTTTCTTT. Translation: CASQGRGDTEAFF.